One T cell receptor beta chain is described in this entry. As handled by the study authors: It was from reference gene primer amplification that nucleated cell counts were estimated. Data came from immunoSEQ multiplex PCR; TCRdb stores just in-frame clones and leaves some out. D and trimming come from the DNA, and the V and J calls and clone size come from that table. Among over 60,000 clones listed, approximately 90% were seen once. The CDR3 consists of 15 residues. The germline CDR1 and CDR2 sequences are LGHNA and YNFKEQ. V gave up 1 base and J gave up 2 bases, with 11 bases separating them. This record belongs to a study of blood T cell repertoires in COVID-19. Study summary: There were acute and convalescent COVID-19 samples, and they came from the United States, Italy and Spain. Nucleic acid was either cDNA or gDNA, and it came from T cells, B-cell-depleted T cells, or PBMCs.

Material: peripheral blood. The rearrangement links TRBV4-2 to TRBJ2-5; TRBD2 is a possible D gene (7 bases). The sequence came from a woman older than 75 with active COVID-19. In DNA, the CDR3 is TGTGCCAGCAGCCAAGGGACAGCGGGGCAAGAGACCCAGTACTTC. Amino acid sequence: CASSQGTAGQETQYF.